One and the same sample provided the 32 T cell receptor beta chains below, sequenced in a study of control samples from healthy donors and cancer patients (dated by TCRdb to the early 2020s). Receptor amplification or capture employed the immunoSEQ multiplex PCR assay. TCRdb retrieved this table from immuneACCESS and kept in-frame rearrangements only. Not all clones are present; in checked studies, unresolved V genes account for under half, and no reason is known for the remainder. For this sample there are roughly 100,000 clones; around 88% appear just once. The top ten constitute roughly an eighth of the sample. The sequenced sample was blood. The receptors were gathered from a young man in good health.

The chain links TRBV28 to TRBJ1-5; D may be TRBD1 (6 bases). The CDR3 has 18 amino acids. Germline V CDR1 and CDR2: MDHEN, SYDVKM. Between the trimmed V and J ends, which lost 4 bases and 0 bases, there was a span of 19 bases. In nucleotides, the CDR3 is TGTGCCAGCAGTTCTCAGATCTGGACAGACTATAGCAATCAGCCCCAGCATTTT. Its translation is CASSSQIWTDYSNQPQHF.

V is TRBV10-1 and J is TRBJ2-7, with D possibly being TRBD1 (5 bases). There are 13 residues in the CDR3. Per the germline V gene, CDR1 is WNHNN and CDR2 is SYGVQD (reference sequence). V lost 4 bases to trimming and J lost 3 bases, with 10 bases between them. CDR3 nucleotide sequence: TGCGCCAGCAGTGTGGCCAGGGACTACGAGCAGTACTTC. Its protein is CASSVARDYEQYF.

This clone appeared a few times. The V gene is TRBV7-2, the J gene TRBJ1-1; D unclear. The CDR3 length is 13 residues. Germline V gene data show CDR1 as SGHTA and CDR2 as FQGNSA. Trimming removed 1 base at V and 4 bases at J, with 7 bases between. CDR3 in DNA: TGTGCCAGCAGCTTAGTAACGACCACTGAAGCTTTCTTT. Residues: CASSLVTTTEAFF.

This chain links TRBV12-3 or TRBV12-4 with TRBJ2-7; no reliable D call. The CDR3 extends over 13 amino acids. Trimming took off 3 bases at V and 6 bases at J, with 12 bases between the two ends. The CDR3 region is CASSFSVRGEQYF. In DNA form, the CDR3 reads TGTGCCAGCAGTTTCTCCGTGCGAGGCGAGCAGTACTTC.

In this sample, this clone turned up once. DNA of the CDR3: TGTGCCAGCAGAGACAGGGAAGGCTACAATGAGCAGTTCTTC. Encoded protein: CASRDREGYNEQFF. The chain joins TRBV2 to TRBJ2-1, with 7 bases that match TRBD1. There are 14 residues in the CDR3. Germline assignment: CDR1 SNHLY and CDR2 FYNNEI. V lost 6 bases and J lost 3; bases outside the gene matches: 5.

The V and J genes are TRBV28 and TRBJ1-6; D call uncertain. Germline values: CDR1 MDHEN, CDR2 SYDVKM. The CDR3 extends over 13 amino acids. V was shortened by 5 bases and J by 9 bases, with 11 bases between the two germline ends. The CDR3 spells CASSLPLLSPLHF. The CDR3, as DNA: TGTGCCAGCAGTCTTCCCCTCCTTTCACCCCTCCACTTT.

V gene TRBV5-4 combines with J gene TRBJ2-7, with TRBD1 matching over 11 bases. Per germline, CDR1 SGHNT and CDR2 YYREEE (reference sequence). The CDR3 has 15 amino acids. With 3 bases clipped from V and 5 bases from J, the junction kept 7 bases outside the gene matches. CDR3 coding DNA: TGTGCCAGCAGCTCCCGGGACAGGGGGAGGGACGAGCAGTACTTC. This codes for CASSSRDRGRDEQYF.

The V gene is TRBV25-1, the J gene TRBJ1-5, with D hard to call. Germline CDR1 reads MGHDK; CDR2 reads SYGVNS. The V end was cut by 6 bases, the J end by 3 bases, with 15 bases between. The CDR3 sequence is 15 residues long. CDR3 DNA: TGTGCCAGCAGCCCTACGGAGGGAATCAATCAGCCCCAGCATTTT. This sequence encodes CASSPTEGINQPQHF. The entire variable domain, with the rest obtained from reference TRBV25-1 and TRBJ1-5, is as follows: EADIYQTPRYLVIGTGKKITLECSQTMGHDKMYWYQQDPGMELHLIHYSYGVNSTEKGDLSSESTVSRIRTEHFPLTLESARPSHTSQYLCASSPTEGINQPQHFGDGTRLSIL.

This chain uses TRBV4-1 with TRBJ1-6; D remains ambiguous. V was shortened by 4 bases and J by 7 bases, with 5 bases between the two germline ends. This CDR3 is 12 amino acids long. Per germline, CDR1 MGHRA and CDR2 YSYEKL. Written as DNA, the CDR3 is TGCGCCAGCAGCCCAGTGAATTCACCCCTCCACTTT. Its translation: CASSPVNSPLHF.

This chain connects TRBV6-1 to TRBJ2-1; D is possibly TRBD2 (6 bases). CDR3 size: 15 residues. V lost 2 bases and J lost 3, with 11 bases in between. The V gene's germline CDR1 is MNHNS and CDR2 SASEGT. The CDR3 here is CASSEIGTHYNEQFF. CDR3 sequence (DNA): TGTGCCAGCAGTGAAATAGGGACTCACTACAATGAGCAGTTCTTC.

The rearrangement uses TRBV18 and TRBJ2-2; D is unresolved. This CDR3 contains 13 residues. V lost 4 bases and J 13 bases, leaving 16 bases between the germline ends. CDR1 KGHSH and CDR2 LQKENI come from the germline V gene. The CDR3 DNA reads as TGTGCCAGCTCACGTCTATCATCCAGGCTGCTGTTTTTT. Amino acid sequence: CASSRLSSRLLFF.

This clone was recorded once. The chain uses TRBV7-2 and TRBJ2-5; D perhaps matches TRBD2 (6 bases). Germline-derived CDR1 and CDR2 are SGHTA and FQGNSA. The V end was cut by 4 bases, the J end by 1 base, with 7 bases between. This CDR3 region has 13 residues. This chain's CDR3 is CASSSGLQETQYF. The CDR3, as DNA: TGTGCCAGCAGCTCGGGACTCCAAGAGACCCAGTACTTC.

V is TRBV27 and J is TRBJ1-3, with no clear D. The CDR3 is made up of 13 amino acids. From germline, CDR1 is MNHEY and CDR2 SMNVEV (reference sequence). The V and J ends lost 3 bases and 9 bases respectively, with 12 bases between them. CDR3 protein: CASSFLGSGTIYF. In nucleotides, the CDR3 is TGTGCCAGCAGTTTTCTTGGGAGCGGCACCATATATTTT.

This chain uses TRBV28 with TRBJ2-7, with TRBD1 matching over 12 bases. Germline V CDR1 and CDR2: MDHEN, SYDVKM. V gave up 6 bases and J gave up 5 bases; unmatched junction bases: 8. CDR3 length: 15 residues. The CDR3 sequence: CASRPRGTGGHEQYF. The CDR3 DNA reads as TGTGCCAGCAGGCCCCGAGGGACAGGGGGCCACGAGCAGTACTTC.

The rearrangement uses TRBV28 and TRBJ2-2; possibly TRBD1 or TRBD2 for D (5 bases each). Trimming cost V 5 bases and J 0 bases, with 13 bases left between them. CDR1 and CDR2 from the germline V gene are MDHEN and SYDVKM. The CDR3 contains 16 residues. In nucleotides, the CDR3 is TGTGCCAGCAGTCCCTCGAGGGGCCCGAACACCGGGGAGCTGTTTTTT. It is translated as CASSPSRGPNTGELFF.

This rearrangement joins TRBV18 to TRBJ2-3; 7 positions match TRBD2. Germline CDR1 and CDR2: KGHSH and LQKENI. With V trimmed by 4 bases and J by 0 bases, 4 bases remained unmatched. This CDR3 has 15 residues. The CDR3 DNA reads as TGTGCCAGCTCACTAGCGGGCACTAGCACAGATACGCAGTATTTT. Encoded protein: CASSLAGTSTDTQYF.

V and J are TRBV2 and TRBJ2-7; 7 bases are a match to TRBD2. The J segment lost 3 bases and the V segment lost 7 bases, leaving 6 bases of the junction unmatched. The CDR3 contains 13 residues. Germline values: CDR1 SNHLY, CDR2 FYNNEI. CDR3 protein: CASKGTTHYEQYF. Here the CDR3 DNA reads TGTGCCAGCAAAGGGACTACCCACTACGAGCAGTACTTC.

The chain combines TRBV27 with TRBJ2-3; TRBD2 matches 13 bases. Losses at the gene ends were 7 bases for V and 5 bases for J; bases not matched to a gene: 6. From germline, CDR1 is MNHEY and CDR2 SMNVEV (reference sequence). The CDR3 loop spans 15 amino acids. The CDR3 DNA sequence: TGTGCCAGCACCGGACTAGCGGGAGATCTAGATACGCAGTATTTT. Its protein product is CASTGLAGDLDTQYF.

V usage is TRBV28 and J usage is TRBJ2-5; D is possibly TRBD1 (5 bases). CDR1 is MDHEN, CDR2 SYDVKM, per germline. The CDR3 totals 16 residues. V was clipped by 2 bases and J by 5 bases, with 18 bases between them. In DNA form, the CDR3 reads TGTGCCAGCAGTTTAGCGGCCGCAATTCGACAGGAGACCCAGTACTTC. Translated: CASSLAAAIRQETQYF.

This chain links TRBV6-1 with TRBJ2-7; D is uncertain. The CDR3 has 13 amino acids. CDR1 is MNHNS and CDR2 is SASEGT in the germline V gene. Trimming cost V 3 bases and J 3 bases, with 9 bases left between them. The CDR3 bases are TGTGCCAGCAGTGAGAGAACTTACTACGAGCAGTACTTC. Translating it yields CASSERTYYEQYF.

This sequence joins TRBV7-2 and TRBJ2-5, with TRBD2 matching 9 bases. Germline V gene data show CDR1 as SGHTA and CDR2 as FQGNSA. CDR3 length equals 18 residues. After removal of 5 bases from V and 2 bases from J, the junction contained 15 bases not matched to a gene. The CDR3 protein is CASSPQVAGGPVQETQYF. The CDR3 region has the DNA TGTGCCAGCAGCCCCCAAGTGGCGGGAGGGCCGGTACAAGAGACCCAGTACTTC.

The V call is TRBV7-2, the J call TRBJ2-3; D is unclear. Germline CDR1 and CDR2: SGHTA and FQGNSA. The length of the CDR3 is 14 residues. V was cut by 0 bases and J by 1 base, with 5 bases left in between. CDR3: CASSLALRTDTQYF. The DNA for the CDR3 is TGTGCCAGCAGCTTAGCGCTACGCACAGATACGCAGTATTTT.

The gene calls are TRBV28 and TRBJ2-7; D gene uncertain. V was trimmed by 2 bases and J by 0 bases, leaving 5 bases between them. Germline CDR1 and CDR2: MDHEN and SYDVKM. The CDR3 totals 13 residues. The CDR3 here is CASSLQSSYEQYF. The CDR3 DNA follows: TGTGCCAGCAGTTTACAGAGCTCCTACGAGCAGTACTTC.

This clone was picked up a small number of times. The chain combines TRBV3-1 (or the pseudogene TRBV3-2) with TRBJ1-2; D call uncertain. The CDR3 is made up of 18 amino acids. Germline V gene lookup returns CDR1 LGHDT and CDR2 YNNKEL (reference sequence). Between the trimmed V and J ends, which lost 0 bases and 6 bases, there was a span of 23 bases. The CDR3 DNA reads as TGTGCCAGCAGCCAAGATCGTTCGGCAGGCCGTAGGTGGCATGGCTACACCTTC. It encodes CASSQDRSAGRRWHGYTF.

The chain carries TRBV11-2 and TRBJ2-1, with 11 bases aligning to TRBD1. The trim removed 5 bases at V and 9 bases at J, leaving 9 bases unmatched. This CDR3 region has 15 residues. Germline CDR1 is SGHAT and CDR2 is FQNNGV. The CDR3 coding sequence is TGTGCCAGCAGCAGCAGGGACAGGGGGGCGTCTGAGCAGTTCTTC. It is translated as CASSSRDRGASEQFF.

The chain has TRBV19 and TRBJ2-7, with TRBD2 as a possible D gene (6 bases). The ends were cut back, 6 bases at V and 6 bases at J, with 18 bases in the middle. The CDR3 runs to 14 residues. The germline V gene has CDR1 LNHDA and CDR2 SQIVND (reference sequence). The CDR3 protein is CASSAGLASAEQYF. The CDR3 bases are TGTGCCAGTAGCGCGGGGCTAGCTTCTGCCGAGCAGTACTTC.

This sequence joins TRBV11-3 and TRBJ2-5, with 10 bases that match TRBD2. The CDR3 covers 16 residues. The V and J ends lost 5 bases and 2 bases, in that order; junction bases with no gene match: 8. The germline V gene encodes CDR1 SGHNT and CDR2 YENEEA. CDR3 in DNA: TGTGCCAGCAGCCGGGCGACTAGCGGGTCGCAAGAGACCCAGTACTTC. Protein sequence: CASSRATSGSQETQYF.

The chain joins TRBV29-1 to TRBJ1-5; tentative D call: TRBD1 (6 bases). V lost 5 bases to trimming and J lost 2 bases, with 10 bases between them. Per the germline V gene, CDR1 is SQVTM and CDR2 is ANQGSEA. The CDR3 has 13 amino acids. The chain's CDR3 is CSVLAGGNQPQHF. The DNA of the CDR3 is TGCAGCGTTTTAGCAGGGGGCAATCAGCCCCAGCATTTT.

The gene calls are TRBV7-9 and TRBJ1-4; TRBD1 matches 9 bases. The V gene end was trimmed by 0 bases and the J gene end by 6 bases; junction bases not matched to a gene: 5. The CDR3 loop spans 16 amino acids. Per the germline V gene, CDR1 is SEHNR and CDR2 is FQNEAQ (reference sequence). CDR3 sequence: CASSLALGTGYEKLFF. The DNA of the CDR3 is TGTGCCAGCAGCTTAGCGTTGGGGACAGGGTATGAAAAACTGTTTTTT.

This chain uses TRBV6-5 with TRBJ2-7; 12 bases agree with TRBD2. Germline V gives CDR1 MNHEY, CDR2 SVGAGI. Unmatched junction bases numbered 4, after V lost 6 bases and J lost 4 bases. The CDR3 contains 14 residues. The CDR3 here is CASRLLAGGYEQYF. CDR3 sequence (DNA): TGTGCCAGCAGATTACTAGCGGGAGGATACGAGCAGTACTTC.

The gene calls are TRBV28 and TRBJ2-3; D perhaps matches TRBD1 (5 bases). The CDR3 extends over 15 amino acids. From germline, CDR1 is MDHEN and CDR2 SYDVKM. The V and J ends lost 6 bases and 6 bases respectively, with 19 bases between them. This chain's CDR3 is CASRGRVASSDTQYF. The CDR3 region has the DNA TGTGCCAGCAGGGGGCGAGTAGCTTCCTCTGATACGCAGTATTTT.

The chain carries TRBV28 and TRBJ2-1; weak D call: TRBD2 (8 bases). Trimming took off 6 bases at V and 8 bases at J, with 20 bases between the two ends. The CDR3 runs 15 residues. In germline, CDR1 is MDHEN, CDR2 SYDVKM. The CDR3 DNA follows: TGTGCCAGCAGAGGAGCGGGAGAGGGGGCTGATGAGCAGTTCTTC. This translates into CASRGAGEGADEQFF.